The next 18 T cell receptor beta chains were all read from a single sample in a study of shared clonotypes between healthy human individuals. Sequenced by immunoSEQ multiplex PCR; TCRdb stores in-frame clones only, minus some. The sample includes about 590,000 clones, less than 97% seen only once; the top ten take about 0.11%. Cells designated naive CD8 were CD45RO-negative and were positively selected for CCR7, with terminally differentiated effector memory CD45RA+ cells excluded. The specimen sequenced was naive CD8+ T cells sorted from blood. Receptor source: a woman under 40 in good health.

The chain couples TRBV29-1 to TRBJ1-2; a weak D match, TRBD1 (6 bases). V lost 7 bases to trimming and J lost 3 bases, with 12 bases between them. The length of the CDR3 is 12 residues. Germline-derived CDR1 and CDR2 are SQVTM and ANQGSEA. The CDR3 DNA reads TGCAGCGCCGTTAGACAGGACTATGGCTACACCTTC. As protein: CSAVRQDYGYTF.

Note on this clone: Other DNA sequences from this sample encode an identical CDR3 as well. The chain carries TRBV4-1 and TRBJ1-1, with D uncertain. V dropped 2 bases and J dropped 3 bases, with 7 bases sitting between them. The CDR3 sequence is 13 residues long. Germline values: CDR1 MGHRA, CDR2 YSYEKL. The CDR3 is CASSQRRDTEAFF. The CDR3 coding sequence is TGCGCCAGCAGCCAAAGGAGGGACACTGAAGCTTTCTTT.

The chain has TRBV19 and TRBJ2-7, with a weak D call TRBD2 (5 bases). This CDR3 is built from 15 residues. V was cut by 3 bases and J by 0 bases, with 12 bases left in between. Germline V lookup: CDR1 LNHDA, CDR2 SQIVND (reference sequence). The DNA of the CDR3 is TGTGCCAGTAGTATGGCGGGCGACGTCTCCTACGAGCAGTACTTC. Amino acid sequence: CASSMAGDVSYEQYF.

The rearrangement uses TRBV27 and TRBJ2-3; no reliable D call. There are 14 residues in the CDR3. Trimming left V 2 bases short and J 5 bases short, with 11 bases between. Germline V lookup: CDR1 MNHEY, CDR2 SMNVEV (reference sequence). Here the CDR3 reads CASSLAVPGDTQYF. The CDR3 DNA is TGTGCCAGCAGTTTAGCTGTTCCTGGAGATACGCAGTATTTT.

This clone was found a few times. The DNA of the CDR3 is TGCGCCAGCTTCGACTCGGGAGCTCAGCAGTACTTC. Translated: CASFDSGAQQYF. The genes are TRBV5-1 and TRBJ2-7; maybe TRBD2 (6 bases). Looked up from germline, CDR1 is SGHRS and CDR2 is YFSETQ. This CDR3 is built from 12 residues. The ends were cut back, 7 bases at V and 8 bases at J, with 16 bases in the middle.

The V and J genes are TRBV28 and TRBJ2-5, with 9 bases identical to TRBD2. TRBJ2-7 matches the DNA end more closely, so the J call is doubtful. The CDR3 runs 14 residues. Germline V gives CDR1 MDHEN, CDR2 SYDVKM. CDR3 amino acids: CASSPLAGRAEQYF. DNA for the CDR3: TGTGCCAGCAGCCCACTAGCGGGTAGAGCCGAGCAGTACTTC.

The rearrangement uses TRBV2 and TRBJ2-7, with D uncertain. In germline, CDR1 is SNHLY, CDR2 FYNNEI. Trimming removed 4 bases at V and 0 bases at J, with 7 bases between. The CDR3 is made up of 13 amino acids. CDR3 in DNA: TGTGCCAGCAGTGTGGGCTACTCCTACGAGCAGTACTTC. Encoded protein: CASSVGYSYEQYF.

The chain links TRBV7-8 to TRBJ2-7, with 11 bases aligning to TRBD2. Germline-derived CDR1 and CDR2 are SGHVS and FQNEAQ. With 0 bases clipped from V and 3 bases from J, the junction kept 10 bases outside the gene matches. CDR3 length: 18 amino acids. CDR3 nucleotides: TGTGCCAGCAGCTTAGCTAGGGGGGCACTAGCGGGAGTCTACGAGCAGTACTTC. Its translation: CASSLARGALAGVYEQYF.

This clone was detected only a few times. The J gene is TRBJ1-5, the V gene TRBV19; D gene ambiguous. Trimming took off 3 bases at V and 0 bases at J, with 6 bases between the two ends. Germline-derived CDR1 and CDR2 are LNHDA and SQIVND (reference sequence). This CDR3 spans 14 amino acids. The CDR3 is CASSMWDSNQPQHF. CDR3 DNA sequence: TGTGCCAGTAGTATGTGGGATAGCAATCAGCCCCAGCATTTT.

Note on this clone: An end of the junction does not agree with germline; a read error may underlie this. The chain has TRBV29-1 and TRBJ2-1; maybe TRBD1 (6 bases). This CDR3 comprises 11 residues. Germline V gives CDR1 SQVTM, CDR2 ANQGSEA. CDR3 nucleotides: TGCAGCGTTGAAGGGGGGCGGACACCGATCTTC. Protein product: CSVEGGRTPIF.

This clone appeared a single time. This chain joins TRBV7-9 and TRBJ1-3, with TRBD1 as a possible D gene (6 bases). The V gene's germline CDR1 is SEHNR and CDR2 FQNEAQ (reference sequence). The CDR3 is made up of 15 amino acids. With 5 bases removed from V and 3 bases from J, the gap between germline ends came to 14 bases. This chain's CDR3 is CASSQDRSRGNTIYF. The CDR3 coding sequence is TGTGCCAGCAGCCAAGACAGGAGCCGTGGAAACACCATATATTTT.

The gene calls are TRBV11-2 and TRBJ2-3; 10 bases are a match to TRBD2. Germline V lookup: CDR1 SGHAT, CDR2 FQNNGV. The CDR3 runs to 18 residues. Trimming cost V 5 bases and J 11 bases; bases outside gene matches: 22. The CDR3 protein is CASSPRIGLAVPTGGQYF. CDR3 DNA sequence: TGTGCCAGCAGCCCACGGATCGGACTAGCGGTCCCGACAGGCGGGCAGTATTTT.

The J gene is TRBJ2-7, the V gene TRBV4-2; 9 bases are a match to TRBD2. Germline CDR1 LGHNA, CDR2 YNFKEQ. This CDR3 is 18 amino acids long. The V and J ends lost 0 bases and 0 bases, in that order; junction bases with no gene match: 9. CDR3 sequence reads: CASSQDLSGTSISYEQYF. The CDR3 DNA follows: TGTGCCAGCAGCCAAGACCTGTCCGGGACTAGCATCTCCTACGAGCAGTACTTC.

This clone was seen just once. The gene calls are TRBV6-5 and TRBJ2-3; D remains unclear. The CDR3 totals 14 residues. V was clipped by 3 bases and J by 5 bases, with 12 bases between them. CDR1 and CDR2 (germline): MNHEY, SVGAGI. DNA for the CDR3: TGTGCCAGCAGTTATCTCAGAGTTGGAGATACGCAGTATTTT. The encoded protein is CASSYLRVGDTQYF.

CDR3 DNA sequence: TGTGCCAGCAGCTTCCGAGGGGGAGGCGGCACTGAAGCTTTCTTT. The encoded protein is CASSFRGGGGTEAFF. The chain couples TRBV5-4 to TRBJ1-1, with D perhaps TRBD1 (6 bases). The length of the CDR3 is 15 residues. Germline assignment: CDR1 SGHNT and CDR2 YYREEE (reference sequence). With 2 bases removed from V and 4 bases from J, the gap between germline ends came to 15 bases.

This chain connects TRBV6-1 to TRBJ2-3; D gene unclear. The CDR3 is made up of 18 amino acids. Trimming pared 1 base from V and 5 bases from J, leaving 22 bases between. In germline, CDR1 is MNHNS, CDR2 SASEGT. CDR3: CASSEEVWRDTEVDTQYF. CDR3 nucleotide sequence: TGTGCCAGCAGTGAAGAGGTGTGGCGCGATACAGAGGTAGATACGCAGTATTTT.

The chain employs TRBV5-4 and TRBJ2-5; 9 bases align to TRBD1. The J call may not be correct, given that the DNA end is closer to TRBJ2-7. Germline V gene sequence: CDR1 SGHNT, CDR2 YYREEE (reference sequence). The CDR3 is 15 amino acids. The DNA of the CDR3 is TGTGCCAGCAGCTCCGGGACAGGGTTTGGGTACGAGCAGTACTTC. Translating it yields CASSSGTGFGYEQYF.

The chain's CDR3 is CSVEGGQESSYEQYF. The CDR3 DNA is TGCAGCGTTGAAGGCGGACAGGAGAGCTCCTACGAGCAGTACTTC. The chain joins TRBV29-1 to TRBJ2-7; 7 nucleotides align to TRBD1. Germline V gene sequence: CDR1 SQVTM, CDR2 ANQGSEA. With V trimmed by 1 base and J by 0 bases, 6 bases remained unmatched. The CDR3 has 15 amino acids.